The 25 T cell receptor beta chains in this list originate from one sample, sequenced in a study of T-cell memory formation after mild COVID-19. One entry per CDR3 protein results from TCRdb running MiXCR on the 5' RACE reads. The data show a few hundred thousand distinct CDR3 sequences, approximately 8.4% seen once. The specimen was PBMCs or a T cell subset sorted from them (not recorded which). These receptors all stem from a man aged 18 to 29 who had mild COVID-19 (a few samples of this study predate the infection). Cell type and time point are not known.

In its sample, this clonotype was seen a few times. The gene calls are TRBV28 and TRBJ2-1, with D perhaps matching TRBD2 (5 bases). CDR1 MDHEN and CDR2 SYDVKM come from the germline V gene. V lost 6 bases and J 6 bases, leaving 21 bases between the germline ends. This CDR3 region has 16 residues. The CDR3 nucleotides read TGTGCCAGCAGCCCCCGATCCGGGGATCGAATCAATGAGCAGTTCTTC. It yields the protein CASSPRSGDRINEQFF. Based on the CDR3 plus reference TRBV28 and TRBJ2-1, the full variable domain is DVKVTQSSRYLVKRTGEKVFLECVQDMDHENMFWYRQDPGLGLRLIYFSYDVKMKEKGDIPEGYSVSREKKERFSLILESASTNQTSMYLCASSPRSGDRINEQFFGPGTRLTVL.

This clonotype was counted a few times. The rearrangement joins TRBV5-1 to TRBJ1-1, with D uncertain. CDR3 length equals 15 residues. Germline values: CDR1 SGHRS, CDR2 YFSETQ. V lost 4 bases to trimming and J lost 0 bases, with 13 bases between them. The CDR3 nucleotides read TGCGCCAGCAGCACCGGTAGCTTTGTGAACACTGAAGCTTTCTTT. Its protein product is CASSTGSFVNTEAFF.

This clonotype has only a few counts. V and J are TRBV12-3 or TRBV12-4 and TRBJ1-6, with 9 bases lining up with TRBD1. V lost 7 bases, J lost 8 bases, and 9 bases stayed unmatched. This CDR3 spans 15 amino acids. Here the CDR3 DNA reads TGTGCCAGCACTGTTGGGACAGGGAGGGATTCACCCCTCCACTTT. Protein: CASTVGTGRDSPLHF.

This chain uses TRBV7-2 with TRBJ1-2, with a possible D match to TRBD1 (5 bases). V was cut by 1 base and J by 7 bases, with 13 bases left in between. The CDR3 runs to 14 residues. The germline CDR1 and CDR2 sequences are SGHTA and FQGNSA. The CDR3 loop reads CASSLGRGNGGYTF. As DNA, the CDR3 is TGTGCCAGCAGCTTAGGCCGGGGGAACGGTGGCTACACCTTC.

The chain has TRBV7-9 and TRBJ2-1; D is possibly TRBD1 or TRBD2 (5 bases each). This CDR3 region has 13 residues. Germline V gene data show CDR1 as SEHNR and CDR2 as FQNEAQ (reference sequence). With 3 bases removed from V and 8 bases from J, the gap between germline ends came to 11 bases. The CDR3 sequence: CASSFEGTDEQFF. DNA of the CDR3: TGTGCCAGCAGCTTTGAGGGGACCGATGAGCAGTTCTTC.

V is TRBV6-5 and J is TRBJ1-6; possibly TRBD1 for D (6 bases). This CDR3 contains 15 residues. Germline V CDR1 and CDR2: MNHEY, SVGAGI. The V and J ends lost 2 bases and 5 bases respectively, with 10 bases between them. As DNA, the CDR3 is TGTGCCAGCAGTTACGGGAACAGGGATAATTCACCCCTCCACTTT. Protein product: CASSYGNRDNSPLHF.

This clonotype was seen only once. The gene calls are TRBV7-6 and TRBJ1-6, with D perhaps matching TRBD1 (5 bases). The length of the CDR3 is 13 residues. V gave up 8 bases and J gave up 7 bases, with 12 bases separating them. From germline, CDR1 is SGHVS and CDR2 FNYEAQ. CDR3 coding DNA: TGTGCCAGCCGGGACTCATGGAATTCACCCCTCCACTTT. Translation gives CASRDSWNSPLHF.

The sample holds a few counts of this clonotype. This chain uses TRBV3-1 with TRBJ2-5; D is possibly TRBD1 (5 bases). Germline CDR1 is LGHDT and CDR2 is YNNKEL (reference sequence). The germline V and J ends were trimmed by 4 bases and 5 bases, with 17 bases remaining between them. This CDR3 spans 15 amino acids. The CDR3 DNA follows: TGTGCCAGCAGCCTGGATGGGGCGGCACATGAGACCCAGTACTTC. Amino acid sequence: CASSLDGAAHETQYF.

The chain combines TRBV27 with TRBJ2-7; D is unclear. Between the trimmed V and J ends, which lost 5 bases and 3 bases, there was a span of 11 bases. Germline-derived CDR1 and CDR2 are MNHEY and SMNVEV (reference sequence). The CDR3 totals 13 residues. CDR3 in amino acids: CASSDGPRYEQYV. CDR3 sequence (DNA): TGTGCCAGCAGTGACGGGCCCCGCTACGAGCAGTACGTC.

This clonotype was observed a few times. The J gene is TRBJ1-1, the V gene TRBV7-2, with TRBD1 as a possible D gene (5 bases). The CDR3 length is 14 residues. Germline values: CDR1 SGHTA, CDR2 FQGNSA. The V gene lost 5 bases and the J gene lost 4 bases, with 14 bases spanning the gap. The CDR3 sequence is CASSNSWGVTEAFF. CDR3 DNA: TGTGCCAGCAGCAACTCATGGGGGGTCACTGAAGCTTTCTTT.

This sequence joins TRBV7-9 and TRBJ1-5; weak D call: TRBD1 (5 bases). This CDR3 is 13 amino acids long. The V gene lost 3 bases and the J gene lost 9 bases, with 12 bases spanning the gap. CDR1 and CDR2 from the germline V gene are SEHNR and FQNEAQ (reference sequence). DNA of the CDR3: TGTGCCAGCAGCTTGGGCCAGGGAGGGCCCCAGCATTTT. Amino acid sequence: CASSLGQGGPQHF.

The chain has TRBV6-2 or TRBV6-3 and TRBJ2-7, with D tentatively TRBD1 (6 bases). With 8 bases removed from V and 4 bases from J, the gap between germline ends came to 12 bases. Germline values: CDR1 MNHEY, CDR2 SVGEGT. The CDR3 runs 12 residues. The CDR3 reads CASGRQGYEQYF. CDR3 in DNA: TGTGCCAGCGGGCGCCAGGGGTACGAGCAGTACTTC.

This clonotype was recorded at least ten times. The V call is TRBV28, the J call TRBJ1-5; D may be TRBD1 (6 bases). Germline lookup yields CDR1 MDHEN and CDR2 SYDVKM. The length of the CDR3 is 17 residues. Trimming pared 4 bases from V and 0 bases from J, leaving 16 bases between. The CDR3 reads CASSSYYRVTSNQPQHF. The CDR3 DNA sequence: TGTGCCAGCAGTTCCTACTACAGGGTAACTAGCAATCAGCCCCAGCATTTT.

V and J are TRBV7-9 and TRBJ2-1; 7 bases are a match to TRBD1. Trimming removed 0 bases from V and 5 bases from J; junction bases left unmatched: 4. The CDR3 runs to 15 residues. Germline assignment: CDR1 SEHNR and CDR2 FQNEAQ (reference sequence). The CDR3 nucleotides are TGTGCCAGCAGCTTAGCGTGGGACAGAGACAATGAGCAGTTCTTC. This codes for CASSLAWDRDNEQFF.

This clonotype was seen ten or more times. This chain connects TRBV20-1 to TRBJ2-1; weak D call: TRBD2 (5 bases). Trimming took off 6 bases at V and 0 bases at J, with 9 bases between the two ends. The CDR3 extends over 13 amino acids. Germline lookup yields CDR1 DFQATT and CDR2 SNEGSKA (reference sequence). CDR3 nucleotides: TGCAGTGCCACGGGATACTCCTACAATGAGCAGTTCTTC. Encoded protein: CSATGYSYNEQFF.

This clonotype was detected many times. This chain connects TRBV5-1 to TRBJ2-2; D tentatively reads TRBD1 or TRBD2 (6 bases each). The CDR3 totals 16 residues. Germline CDR1 is SGHRS and CDR2 is YFSETQ. V was shortened by 4 bases and J by 0 bases, with 13 bases between the two germline ends. The DNA for the CDR3 is TGCGCCAGCAGCCCGACCGGGGGCCCGAACACCGGGGAGCTGTTTTTT. Its protein is CASSPTGGPNTGELFF. Full variable domain (remainder filled in from reference TRBV5-1 and TRBJ2-2): KAGVTQTPRYLIKTRGQQVTLSCSPISGHRSVSWYQQTPGQGLQFLFEYFSETQRNKGNFPGRFSGRQFSNSRSEMNVSTLELGDSALYLCASSPTGGPNTGELFFGEGSRLTVL.

This chain connects TRBV7-2 to TRBJ1-4, with D possibly matching TRBD1 (5 bases). V was pared by 10 bases and J by 7 bases, with 16 bases between. The CDR3 is 13 amino acids. The V gene's germline CDR1 is SGHTA and CDR2 FQGNSA. The DNA for the CDR3 is TGTGCCACCAGAAAGGCGGGGGTTGAAAAACTGTTTTTT. Translated: CATRKAGVEKLFF.

The V gene is TRBV6-5, the J gene TRBJ1-1, with D perhaps matching TRBD1 (6 bases). This CDR3 contains 15 residues. V was clipped by 0 bases and J by 3 bases, with 11 bases between them. Germline V gene lookup returns CDR1 MNHEY and CDR2 SVGAGI. The CDR3 loop reads CASSYSGAVHTEAFF. The CDR3 DNA follows: TGTGCCAGCAGTTACTCGGGGGCGGTGCACACTGAAGCTTTCTTT.

This chain joins TRBV19 and TRBJ2-3, with 8 positions matching TRBD1. Trimming removed 6 bases from V and 2 bases from J; junction bases left unmatched: 1. The germline CDR1 and CDR2 sequences are LNHDA and SQIVND (reference sequence). There are 13 residues in the CDR3. The CDR3, as DNA: TGTGCCAGTAGGGGACAGGTCACAGATACGCAGTATTTT. It codes for CASRGQVTDTQYF. Full variable domain (missing parts from reference TRBV19 and TRBJ2-3): DGGITQSPKYLFRKEGQNVTLSCEQNLNHDAMYWYRQDPGQGLRLIYYSQIVNDFQKGDIAEGYSVSREKKESFPLTVTSAQKNPTAFYLCASRGQVTDTQYFGPGTRLTVL.

This clonotype occurred a few times. The V call is TRBV20-1, the J call TRBJ2-7; D call uncertain. V dropped 5 bases and J dropped 3 bases, with 17 bases sitting between them. Looked up from germline, CDR1 is DFQATT and CDR2 is SNEGSKA (reference sequence). The CDR3 contains 14 residues. The DNA for the CDR3 is TGCAGTGCTTTAACGACTGGAAGGAACTACGAGCAGTACGTC. This translates into CSALTTGRNYEQYV.

This clonotype has a handful of counts. J is TRBJ2-7 and V is TRBV20-1; D is undetermined. This CDR3 has 11 amino acids. V was shortened by 0 bases and J by 6 bases, with 6 bases between the two germline ends. Germline-derived CDR1 and CDR2 are DFQATT and SNEGSKA (reference sequence). The CDR3 nucleotides are TGCAGTGCTAGAGATTGGGGCGAGCAGTACTTC. This codes for CSARDWGEQYF.

V and J are TRBV29-1 and TRBJ2-3, with TRBD2 as a possible D gene (6 bases). The CDR3 loop spans 14 amino acids. The V gene lost 1 base and the J gene lost 1 base, with 9 bases spanning the gap. The V gene's germline CDR1 is SQVTM and CDR2 ANQGSEA. As DNA, the CDR3 is TGCAGCGTTGAAGCGGGAGTGGGCACAGATACGCAGTATTTT. Translating it yields CSVEAGVGTDTQYF.

This clonotype was seen a handful of times. V and J are TRBV7-2 and TRBJ2-3, with D hard to call. This CDR3 has 13 residues. Trimming left V 4 bases short and J 3 bases short, with 8 bases between. Germline V lookup: CDR1 SGHTA, CDR2 FQGNSA. Written as DNA, the CDR3 is TGTGCCAGCAGCTCAATAACTACAGATACGCAGTATTTT. Amino acid sequence: CASSSITTDTQYF.

The chain combines TRBV20-1 with TRBJ2-7, with 9 bases fitting TRBD1. The CDR3 runs 11 residues. Germline V gene lookup returns CDR1 DFQATT and CDR2 SNEGSKA (reference sequence). V lost 7 bases to trimming and J lost 5 bases; unmatched junction nucleotides: 3. As DNA, the CDR3 is TGCAGTGTCTACAGGGGGCACGAGCAGTACTTC. Translation: CSVYRGHEQYF.

In DNA, the CDR3 is TGTGCCAGCAGCCCTCTCGGCCAACTAACCGGGGAGCTGTTTTTT. Its protein product is CASSPLGQLTGELFF. The chain couples TRBV3-1 to TRBJ2-2; D is undetermined. The length of the CDR3 is 15 residues. Germline CDR1 is LGHDT and CDR2 is YNNKEL (reference sequence). V was cut by 4 bases and J by 5 bases, with 14 bases left in between.